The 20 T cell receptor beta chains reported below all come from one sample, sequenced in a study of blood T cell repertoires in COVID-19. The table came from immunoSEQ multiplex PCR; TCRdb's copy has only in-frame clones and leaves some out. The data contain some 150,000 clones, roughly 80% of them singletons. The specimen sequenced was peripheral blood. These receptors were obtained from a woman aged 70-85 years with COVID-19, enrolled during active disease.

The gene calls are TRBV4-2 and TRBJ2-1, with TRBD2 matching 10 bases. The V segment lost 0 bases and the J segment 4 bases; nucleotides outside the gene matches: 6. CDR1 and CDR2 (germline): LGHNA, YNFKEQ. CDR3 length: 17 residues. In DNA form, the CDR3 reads TGTGCCAGCAGCCAAGAGGCTAGCGGGAGATATTACAATGAGCAGTTCTTC. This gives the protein CASSQEASGRYYNEQFF.

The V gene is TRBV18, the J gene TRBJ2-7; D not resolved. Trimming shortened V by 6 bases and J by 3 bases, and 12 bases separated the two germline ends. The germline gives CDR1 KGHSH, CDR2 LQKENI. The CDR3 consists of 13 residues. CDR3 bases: TGTGCCAGCTCCGAAGGCTACAGCTACGAGCAGTACGTC. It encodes CASSEGYSYEQYV.

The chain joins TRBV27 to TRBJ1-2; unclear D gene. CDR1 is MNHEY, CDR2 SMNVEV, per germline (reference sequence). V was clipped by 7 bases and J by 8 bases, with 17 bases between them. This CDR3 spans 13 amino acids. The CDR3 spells CASTLVPGGGYTF. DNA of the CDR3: TGTGCCAGCACCCTCGTCCCGGGAGGGGGCTACACCTTC.

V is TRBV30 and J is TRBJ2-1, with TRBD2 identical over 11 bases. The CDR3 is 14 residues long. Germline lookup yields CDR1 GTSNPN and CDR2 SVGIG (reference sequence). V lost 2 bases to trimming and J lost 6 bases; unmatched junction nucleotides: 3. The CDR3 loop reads CAWSLGTSGNEQFF. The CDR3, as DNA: TGTGCCTGGAGTCTTGGGACTAGCGGCAATGAGCAGTTCTTC.

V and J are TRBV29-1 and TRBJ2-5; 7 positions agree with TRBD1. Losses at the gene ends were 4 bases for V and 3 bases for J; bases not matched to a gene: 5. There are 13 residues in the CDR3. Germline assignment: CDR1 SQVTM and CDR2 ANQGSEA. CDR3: CSVGTGGEETQYF. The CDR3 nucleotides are TGCAGCGTTGGGACAGGCGGAGAAGAGACCCAGTACTTC.

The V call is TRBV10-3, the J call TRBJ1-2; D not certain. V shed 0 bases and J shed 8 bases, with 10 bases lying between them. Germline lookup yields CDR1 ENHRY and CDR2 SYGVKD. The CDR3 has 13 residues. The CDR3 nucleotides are TGTGCCATCAGTGAGTCGGCGGAGAAGGGCTACACCTTC. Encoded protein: CAISESAEKGYTF.

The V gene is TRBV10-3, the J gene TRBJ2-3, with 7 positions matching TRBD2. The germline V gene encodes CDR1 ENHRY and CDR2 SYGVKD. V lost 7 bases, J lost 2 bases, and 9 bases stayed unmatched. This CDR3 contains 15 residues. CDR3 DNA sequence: TGTGCCATCACGACCGGGACTACGTTCACAGATACGCAGTATTTT. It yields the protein CAITTGTTFTDTQYF.

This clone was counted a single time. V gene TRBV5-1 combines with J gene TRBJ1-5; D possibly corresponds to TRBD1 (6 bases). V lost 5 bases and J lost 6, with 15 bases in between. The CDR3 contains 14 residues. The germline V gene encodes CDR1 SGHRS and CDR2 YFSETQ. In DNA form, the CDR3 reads TGCGCCAGCAGTTTAAACCAGGGGACTCAGCCCCAGCATTTT. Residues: CASSLNQGTQPQHF.

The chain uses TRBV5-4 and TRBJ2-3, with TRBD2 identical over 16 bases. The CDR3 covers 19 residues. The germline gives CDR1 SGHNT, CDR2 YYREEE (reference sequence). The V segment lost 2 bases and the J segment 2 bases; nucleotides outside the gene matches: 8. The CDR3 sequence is CASSFRGLAGGGNTDTQYF. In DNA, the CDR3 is TGTGCCAGCAGCTTTCGGGGACTAGCGGGAGGGGGAAACACAGATACGCAGTATTTT.

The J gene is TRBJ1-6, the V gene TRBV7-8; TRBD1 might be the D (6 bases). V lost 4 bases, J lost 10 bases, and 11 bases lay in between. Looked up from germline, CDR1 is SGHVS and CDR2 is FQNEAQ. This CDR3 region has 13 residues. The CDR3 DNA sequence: TGTGCCAGCAGCTGGCCGGGACACTCACCCCTCCACTTT. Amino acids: CASSWPGHSPLHF. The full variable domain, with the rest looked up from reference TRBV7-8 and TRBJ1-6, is GAGVSQSPRYKVAKRGQDVALRCDPISGHVSLFWYQQALGQGPEFLTYFQNEAQLDKSGLPSDRFFAERPEGSVSTLKIQRTQQEDSAVYLCASSWPGHSPLHFGNGTRLTVT.

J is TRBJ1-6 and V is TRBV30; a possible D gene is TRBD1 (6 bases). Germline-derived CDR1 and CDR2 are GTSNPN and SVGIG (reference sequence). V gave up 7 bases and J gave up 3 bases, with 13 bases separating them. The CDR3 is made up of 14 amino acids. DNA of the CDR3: TGTGCCTCCCTAGGGGGTTTCTATAATTCACCCCTCCACTTT. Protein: CASLGGFYNSPLHF.

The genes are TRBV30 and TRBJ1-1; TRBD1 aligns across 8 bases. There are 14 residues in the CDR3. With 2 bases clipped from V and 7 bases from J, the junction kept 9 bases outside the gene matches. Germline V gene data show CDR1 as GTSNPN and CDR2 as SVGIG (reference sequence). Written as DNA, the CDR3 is TGTGCCTGGAGTCCACCCTACAGGGGGAGTGAAGCTTTCTTT. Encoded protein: CAWSPPYRGSEAFF. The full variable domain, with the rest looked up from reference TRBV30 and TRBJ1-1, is SQTIHQWPATLVQPVGSPLSLECTVEGTSNPNLYWYRQAAGRGLQLLFYSVGIGQISSEVPQNLSASRPQDRQFILSSKKLLLSDSGFYLCAWSPPYRGSEAFFGQGTRLTVV.

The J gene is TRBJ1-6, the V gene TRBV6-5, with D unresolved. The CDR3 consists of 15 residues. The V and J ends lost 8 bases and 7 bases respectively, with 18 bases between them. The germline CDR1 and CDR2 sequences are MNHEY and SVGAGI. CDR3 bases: TGTGCCAGCCGGGGTGAAGGACTGGGGAATTCACCCCTCCACTTT. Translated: CASRGEGLGNSPLHF.

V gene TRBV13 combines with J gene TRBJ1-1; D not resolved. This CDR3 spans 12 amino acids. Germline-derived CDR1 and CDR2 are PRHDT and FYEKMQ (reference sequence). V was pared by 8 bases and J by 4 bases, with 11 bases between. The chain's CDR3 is CASPHQSTEAFF. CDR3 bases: TGTGCCAGCCCGCATCAGTCCACTGAAGCTTTCTTT.

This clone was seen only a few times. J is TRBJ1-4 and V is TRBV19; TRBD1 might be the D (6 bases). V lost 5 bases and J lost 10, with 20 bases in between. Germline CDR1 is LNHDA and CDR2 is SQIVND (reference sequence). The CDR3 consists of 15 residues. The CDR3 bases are TGTGCCAGTAGTCCCGAAACAGGGTTTCTTGGAAAACTGTTTTTT. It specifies CASSPETGFLGKLFF.

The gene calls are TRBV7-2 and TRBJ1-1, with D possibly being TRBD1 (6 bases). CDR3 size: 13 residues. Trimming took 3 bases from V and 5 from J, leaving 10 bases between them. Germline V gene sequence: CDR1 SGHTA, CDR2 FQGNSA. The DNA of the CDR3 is TGTGCCAGCAGCTTGAGTAGGGGGACTGAAGCTTTCTTT. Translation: CASSLSRGTEAFF.

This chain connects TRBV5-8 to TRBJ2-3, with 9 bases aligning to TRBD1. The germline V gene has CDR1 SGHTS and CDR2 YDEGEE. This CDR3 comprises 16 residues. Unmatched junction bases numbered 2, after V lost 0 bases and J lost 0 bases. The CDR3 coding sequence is TGTGCCAGCAGCTTGGCCGGGACAGGGAGCACAGATACGCAGTATTTT. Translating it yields CASSLAGTGSTDTQYF.

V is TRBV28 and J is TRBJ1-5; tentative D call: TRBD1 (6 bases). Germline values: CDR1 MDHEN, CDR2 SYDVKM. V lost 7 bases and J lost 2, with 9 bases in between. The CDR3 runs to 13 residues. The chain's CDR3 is CASKQGGNQPQHF. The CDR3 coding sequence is TGTGCCAGCAAACAGGGTGGCAATCAGCCCCAGCATTTT.

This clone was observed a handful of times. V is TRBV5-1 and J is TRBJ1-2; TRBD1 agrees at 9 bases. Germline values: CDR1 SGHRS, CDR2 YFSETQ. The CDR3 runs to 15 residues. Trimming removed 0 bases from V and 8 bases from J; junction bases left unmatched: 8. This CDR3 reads CASSLDGQGMYGYTF. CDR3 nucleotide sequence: TGCGCCAGCAGCTTGGACGGACAGGGGATGTACGGCTACACCTTC.

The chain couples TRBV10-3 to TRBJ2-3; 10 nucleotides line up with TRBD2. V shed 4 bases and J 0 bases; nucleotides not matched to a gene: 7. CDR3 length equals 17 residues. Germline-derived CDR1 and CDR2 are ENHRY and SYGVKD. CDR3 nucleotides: TGTGCCATCAGTGCCCGAACTAGCGGGGTTAGCACAGATACGCAGTATTTT. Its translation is CAISARTSGVSTDTQYF.